This T cell receptor (beta chain) was identified during a study of monozygotic twins with inflammatory bowel disease. The CDR3 length is 15 residues. CDR1 is GTSNPN and CDR2 is SVGIG in the germline V gene (reference sequence). TCRdb reprocessed the 5' RACE reads; each CDR3 protein has one entry and no DNA is given. The sample's table shows around 450,000 distinct CDR3 sequences. Sequences were obtained from blood. The sequence was obtained from a human donor with ulcerative colitis or Crohn's disease, or a healthy co-twin of an affected twin (not recorded which). The chain carries TRBV30 and TRBJ2-3; TCRdb's D call of TRBD1 is untestable without DNA. The CDR3: CAWRRQGSSTDTQYF.